Sequencing of this T cell receptor beta chain was carried out in a study of cytomegalovirus exposure and HLA in healthy donors. Study results and caveats: There were about 160 TCR beta chains listed as cytomegalovirus-associated.

This clone showed up just a few times. Its antigen is still unknown. CDR3 length: 14 amino acids. Germline CDR1 is LNHDA and CDR2 is SQIVND (reference sequence). Between the trimmed V and J ends, which lost 5 bases and 5 bases, there was a span of 12 bases. Amplification used 60 Vbeta primers and 13 Jbeta primers. Authors' methods: Unique TCR beta chains totaled roughly 79 million in a later count, with roughly 10 million of them shared. Sequenced by immunoSEQ multiplex PCR; TCRdb stores in-frame clones only, minus some. That table supplies the V and J calls and clone size; D and trimming were determined from the DNA. The table lists 150,000 to 200,000 clones, 70% to 80% of them singletons, with about 2.1% in the top ten.

This TCR was recovered from a woman under 40 in good health and CMV-seropositive. The chain joins TRBV19 to TRBJ2-2; D unclear. The specimen sequenced was PBMCs. The CDR3 DNA sequence: TGTGCCAGTAGTTTAGTGAGCTCTACCGGGGAGCTGTTTTTT. Protein sequence: CASSLVSSTGELFF.